Each of the 11 T cell receptor beta chains below was sequenced from the same sample in a study of STAT5B mutations in CD4+ large granular lymphocyte leukemia. The protocol was immunoSEQ multiplex PCR, while the TCRdb copy is restricted to in-frame clones and leaves out a portion. The sample gives around 33,000 clones, 81% of which show up once; approximately 4% is in the top ten. Sequencing was carried out using CD4+ T cells from blood buffy coats. These receptors all stem from a human donor in good health.

This clone is a singleton in its sample. V usage is TRBV16 and J usage is TRBJ2-1; 11 bases map to TRBD1. CDR1 and CDR2 from the germline V gene are KGHSY and FQNENV. The CDR3 has 15 amino acids. V shed 2 bases, J shed 6 bases, and the junction held 3 bases outside the gene matches. The CDR3 spells CASSQGQGAPNEQFF. The DNA of the CDR3 is TGTGCCAGCAGCCAAGGACAGGGGGCCCCCAATGAGCAGTTCTTC.

V usage is TRBV21-1 and J usage is TRBJ2-2; the D call of TRBD1 is as the table states it, not checked on the DNA. TRBV21-1 is flagged as a pseudogene. This CDR3 comprises 18 residues. CDR3 amino acids: CASSKRRGTGVLAGELFF. The CDR3 region has the DNA TGTGCCAGCAGCAAAAGGAGGGGGACAGGGGTGTTGGCCGGGGAGCTGTTTTTT.

The CDR3 nucleotides are TGCGCCAGCAGCCAAGGACCCACGTCTAGCGGGAGAAGGAGTGAGCAGTTCTTC. It specifies CASSQGPTSSGRRSEQFF. J is TRBJ2-1 and V is TRBV4-1; 10 bases are a match to TRBD2. Trimming cost V 1 base and J 9 bases; bases outside gene matches: 15. The length of the CDR3 is 18 residues. CDR1 is MGHRA and CDR2 is YSYEKL in the germline V gene.

The chain recombines TRBV27 with TRBJ2-7; D may be TRBD1 (6 bases). CDR1 is MNHEY and CDR2 is SMNVEV in the germline V gene (reference sequence). The ends were cut back, 5 bases at V and 2 bases at J, with 16 bases in the middle. This CDR3 has 15 amino acids. The CDR3, as DNA: TGTGCCAGCAGTCCATTGGGGGACATCCCCTACGAGCAGTACTTC. It yields the protein CASSPLGDIPYEQYF.

V and J are TRBV28 and TRBJ2-1, with 9 bases aligning to TRBD1. This CDR3 region has 18 residues. Germline CDR1 and CDR2: MDHEN and SYDVKM. V lost 1 base and J lost 4; bases outside the gene matches: 11. CDR3 residues: CASSLSKRTQGAYNEQFF. The CDR3 DNA follows: TGTGCCAGCAGTTTATCCAAGAGGACACAGGGGGCATACAATGAGCAGTTCTTC.

The J gene is TRBJ2-1, the V gene TRBV6-6; the D gene is possibly TRBD1 (6 bases). This CDR3 is built from 14 residues. Germline CDR1 reads MNHNY; CDR2 reads SVGAGI (reference sequence). Trimming removed 8 bases at V and 8 bases at J, with 19 bases between. The CDR3: CASVDQGGIDEQFF. The CDR3 coding sequence is TGTGCCAGCGTAGACCAAGGGGGTATCGATGAGCAGTTCTTC.

The count of this clone is one. This chain links TRBV5-1 with TRBJ1-1, with D tentatively TRBD1 (5 bases). Trimming stripped 6 bases from V and 5 bases from J, with 20 bases between. This CDR3 has 15 amino acids. Germline-derived CDR1 and CDR2 are SGHRS and YFSETQ. Written as DNA, the CDR3 is TGCGCCAGCACGCCCCGACCGGGGCTCATGACTGAAGCTTTCTTT. This codes for CASTPRPGLMTEAFF.

This clone was picked up a small number of times. The CDR3 DNA reads as TGTGCCAGCTCACCCTCCTTCAATCAGCCCCAGCATTTT. This translates into CASSPSFNQPQHF. The J gene is TRBJ1-5, the V gene TRBV18, with D hard to call. Trimming shortened V by 3 bases and J by 3 bases, and 6 bases separated the two germline ends. The germline CDR1 and CDR2 sequences are KGHSH and LQKENI. This CDR3 has 13 residues. Looking up the rest from reference TRBV18 and TRBJ1-5 gives the full variable domain: NAGVMQNPRHLVRRRGQEARLRCSPMKGHSHVYWYRQLPEEGLKFMVYLQKENIIDESGMPKERFSAEFPKEGPSILRIQQVVRGDSAAYFCASSPSFNQPQHFGDGTRLSIL.

There are a few counts of this clone. The rearrangement links TRBV6-1 to TRBJ1-5; D not certain. The CDR3 has 13 residues. The V gene's germline CDR1 is MNHNS and CDR2 SASEGT. The V and J ends lost 0 bases and 6 bases respectively, with 6 bases between them. CDR3 amino acids: CASSEAQVQPQHF. For the CDR3, the DNA is TGTGCCAGCAGTGAAGCTCAGGTTCAGCCCCAGCATTTT.

The V call is TRBV6-1, the J call TRBJ2-7; no clear D gene. The CDR3 loop spans 11 amino acids. The germline V and J ends were trimmed by 4 bases and 4 bases, with 5 bases remaining between them. Germline V gene lookup returns CDR1 MNHNS and CDR2 SASEGT. In nucleotides, the CDR3 is TGTGCCAGCAGTGCTAAATACGAGCAGTACTTC. Translation: CASSAKYEQYF.

The rearrangement uses TRBV7-3 and TRBJ1-2; D may be TRBD1 (5 bases). CDR1 is SGHTA and CDR2 is FQGTGA in the germline V gene. CDR3 length: 14 residues. The V end was cut by 2 bases, the J end by 3 bases, with 10 bases between. The CDR3 loop is CASSLYAGYYGYTF. The CDR3 DNA reads as TGTGCCAGCAGCTTATATGCAGGGTACTATGGCTACACCTTC.